These T cell receptor beta chains were read from a single sample in a study of cytomegalovirus exposure and HLA in healthy donors. Here immunoSEQ multiplex PCR was the method, and the copy in TCRdb shows in-frame clones only, minus some. The sample lists 150,000 to 250,000 clones; 75% to 85% were seen once. Sequenced material: PBMCs. All receptors derive from a girl aged 10-17 years in good health and CMV-seropositive. Each CDR3 is given with its conserved first and last residue. D genes are given only for firm matches. Clone size appears in some rows only: once, few, many, or a class for an expanded clone.

D gene	V gene	J gene	clone size	CDR3 protein	CDR3 DNA
TRBD1	TRBV5-8	TRBJ2-7	once	CASSLGQGALEQYF	TGTGCCAGCAGCCTGGGACAGGGGGCACTCGAGCAGTACTTC
-	TRBV27	TRBJ2-3	-	CASKEGTRASTDTQYF	TGTGCCAGCAAAGAAGGTACTAGGGCTAGCACAGATACGCAGTATTTT
-	TRBV9	TRBJ2-3	-	CASSTSGFRDTQYF	TGTGCCAGCAGCACGAGCGGGTTCAGAGATACGCAGTATTTT
TRBD2	TRBV5-1	TRBJ2-5	-	CASSFGTSGGETQYF	TGCGCCAGCAGCTTTGGGACTAGCGGGGGAGAGACCCAGTACTTC
TRBD2	TRBV2	TRBJ2-7	-	CASSLAGRHPF	TGTGCCAGCAGCTTAGCGGGTCGACACCCCTTC
TRBD1	TRBV7-2	TRBJ2-3	-	CASSLDISGTGVAADTQYF	TGTGCCAGCAGCTTAGACATATCCGGGACAGGGGTCGCCGCAGATACGCAGTATTTT
-	TRBV7-9	TRBJ2-7	-	CASSDRDMIYEQYF	TGTGCCAGCAGCGACCGGGACATGATCTACGAGCAGTACTTC
-	TRBV5-5	TRBJ2-1	-	CASSLLAYNEQFF	TGTGCCAGCAGCTTGCTCGCGTACAATGAGCAGTTCTTC
-	TRBV27	TRBJ2-7	few	CASRPAILEPYEQYF	TGTGCCAGCCGCCCCGCCATACTAGAACCGTACGAGCAGTACTTC
TRBD1	TRBV5-1	TRBJ1-3	-	CASSLETGAGNTIYF	TGCGCCAGCAGCTTGGAAACAGGGGCTGGAAACACCATATATTTT
-	TRBV25-1	TRBJ2-1	-	CASSPQTDYNEQFF	TGTGCCAGCAGTCCCCAGACAGACTACAATGAGCAGTTCTTC
TRBD1	TRBV5-4	TRBJ2-5	-	CASSTPGQGGQETQYF	TGTGCCAGCAGCACCCCGGGACAGGGGGGACAAGAGACCCAGTACTTC
TRBD2	TRBV11-2	TRBJ2-5	-	CASSLGVGAGGPGETQYF	TGTGCCAGCAGCTTAGGAGTAGGAGCGGGGGGGCCGGGAGAGACCCAGTACTTC
TRBD2	TRBV14	TRBJ2-4	-	CASRPSGVAKNIQYF	TGTGCCAGCAGGCCTAGCGGGGTAGCCAAAAACATTCAGTACTTC
-	TRBV10-3	TRBJ2-5	-	CAISDPADQETQYF	TGTGCCATCAGTGATCCCGCAGACCAAGAGACCCAGTACTTC